A single sample is the source of the 24 T cell receptor beta chains below, sequenced in a study of blood T cell repertoires in COVID-19. Repertoires were generated with immunoSEQ multiplex PCR, while TCRdb's copy carries only in-frame clones and drops some. This table holds approximately 80,000 clones, 81% found once. The sequenced sample was peripheral blood. The receptors were sampled from a man older than 75 with acute or convalescent COVID-19.

V is TRBV20-1 and J is TRBJ2-7; D is possibly TRBD1 (6 bases). CDR3 length: 11 amino acids. Germline CDR1 reads DFQATT; CDR2 reads SNEGSKA (reference sequence). The V end was cut by 6 bases, the J end by 9 bases, with 15 bases between. CDR3 in DNA: TGCAGTGCACCGACAGGAAAAAGGCAGTACTTC. Translating gives CSAPTGKRQYF.

The rearrangement links TRBV29-1 to TRBJ1-4; D call uncertain. Deletions cut 7 bases from V and 4 bases from J, with 7 bases between. Germline V gives CDR1 SQVTM, CDR2 ANQGSEA. The CDR3 is 11 residues long. The DNA of the CDR3 is TGCAGCGGAATCGGTAATGAAAAACTGTTTTTT. Its protein product is CSGIGNEKLFF.

V usage is TRBV18 and J usage is TRBJ2-1; 13 positions match TRBD2. This CDR3 region has 15 residues. CDR1 and CDR2 (germline): KGHSH, LQKENI. Losses at the gene ends were 4 bases for V and 6 bases for J; bases not matched to a gene: 3. CDR3 residues: CASSRGTSGINEQFF. DNA for the CDR3: TGTGCCAGCTCACGCGGGACTAGCGGGATCAATGAGCAGTTCTTC.

The V call is TRBV28, the J call TRBJ2-7; 8 nucleotides align to TRBD2. CDR1 and CDR2 (germline): MDHEN, SYDVKM. V trimming: 6 bases; J trimming: 4 bases; junction bases outside the gene matches: 8. The length of the CDR3 is 14 residues. In DNA, the CDR3 is TGTGCCAGCAGCTTGAGTAGCGGGACGTACGAGCAGTACTTC. Translated, it gives CASSLSSGTYEQYF.

This clone was seen just once. J is TRBJ1-2 and V is TRBV14; D call uncertain. The CDR3 is 14 residues long. The V gene's germline CDR1 is SGHDN and CDR2 FVKESK. V was shortened by 2 bases and J by 0 bases, with 7 bases between the two germline ends. CDR3 sequence: CASSQQVTNYGYTF. For the CDR3, the DNA is TGTGCCAGCAGCCAACAGGTTACTAACTATGGCTACACCTTC.

The CDR3 protein is CASTFSGAGNTIYF. The CDR3 DNA is TGTGCCAGTACCTTCAGCGGAGCTGGAAACACCATATATTTT. This sequence joins TRBV19 and TRBJ1-3; D is undetermined. CDR1 and CDR2 from the germline V gene are LNHDA and SQIVND (reference sequence). V was shortened by 7 bases and J by 2 bases, with 12 bases between the two germline ends. The CDR3 length is 14 residues.

This chain uses TRBV5-1 with TRBJ2-2, with 9 positions matching TRBD1. This CDR3 is built from 17 residues. The V segment lost 4 bases and the J segment 5 bases; nucleotides outside the gene matches: 12. Germline V lookup: CDR1 SGHRS, CDR2 YFSETQ. The CDR3 region has the DNA TGCGCCAGCAGCCCGGGGGCGACAGGGGGATTAACCGGGGAGCTGTTTTTT. Translated: CASSPGATGGLTGELFF.

The chain links TRBV19 to TRBJ1-4; D is unclear. Trimming took off 5 bases at V and 0 bases at J, with 10 bases between the two ends. Per germline, CDR1 LNHDA and CDR2 SQIVND (reference sequence). CDR3 length: 15 residues. The CDR3 loop reads CASSGQHATNEKLFF. CDR3 nucleotide sequence: TGTGCCAGTAGTGGGCAGCATGCAACTAATGAAAAACTGTTTTTT.

The chain combines TRBV28 with TRBJ2-2; D is unclear. The germline gives CDR1 MDHEN, CDR2 SYDVKM. This CDR3 spans 13 amino acids. V shed 8 bases and J shed 0 bases, with 7 bases lying between them. DNA for the CDR3: TGTGCCAGCGAGATTACGAACACCGGGGAGCTGTTTTTT. Protein: CASEITNTGELFF.

This chain connects TRBV5-1 to TRBJ2-2; 9 bases fit TRBD2. This CDR3 is 15 amino acids long. Germline V gives CDR1 SGHRS, CDR2 YFSETQ. The junction had 8 bases not matched to a gene; V was cut back by 4 bases and J by 7 bases. CDR3 in amino acids: CASSISGRGVGELFF. Written as DNA, the CDR3 is TGCGCCAGCAGCATTAGCGGGAGAGGCGTCGGGGAGCTGTTTTTT.

The chain is built from TRBV5-1 and TRBJ2-1, with 11 nucleotides matching TRBD2. CDR3 length equals 15 residues. Germline trimming cut 4 bases from V and 7 bases from J; bases unmatched to any gene: 7. The germline CDR1 and CDR2 sequences are SGHRS and YFSETQ. CDR3 nucleotides: TGCGCCAGCAGCCCACTAGCGGGGGCGGGGAATGAGCAGTTCTTC. Its translation is CASSPLAGAGNEQFF. The variable domain in full, completed from reference TRBV5-1 and TRBJ2-1, reads KAGVTQTPRYLIKTRGQQVTLSCSPISGHRSVSWYQQTPGQGLQFLFEYFSETQRNKGNFPGRFSGRQFSNSRSEMNVSTLELGDSALYLCASSPLAGAGNEQFFGPGTRLTVL.

The V call is TRBV29-1, the J call TRBJ2-4, with 7 positions matching TRBD2. The trim removed 5 bases at V and 8 bases at J, leaving 12 bases unmatched. Germline V gene lookup returns CDR1 SQVTM and CDR2 ANQGSEA. There are 14 residues in the CDR3. The CDR3 loop is CSVSSGKVLDIQYF. The CDR3 coding sequence is TGCAGCGTTTCGAGCGGGAAGGTCCTAGACATTCAGTACTTC.

J is TRBJ2-6 and V is TRBV20-1, with D hard to call. The V and J ends lost 3 bases and 0 bases respectively, with 9 bases between them. Per the germline V gene, CDR1 is DFQATT and CDR2 is SNEGSKA (reference sequence). The CDR3 runs to 15 residues. This CDR3 is CSASYRASGANVLTF. The CDR3 DNA reads as TGCAGTGCTAGTTACCGAGCCTCTGGGGCCAACGTCCTGACTTTC.

The V gene is TRBV5-1, the J gene TRBJ1-6; D perhaps matches TRBD1 (5 bases). V was pared by 3 bases and J by 8 bases, with 15 bases between. This CDR3 is 15 amino acids long. Germline V lookup: CDR1 SGHRS, CDR2 YFSETQ. CDR3 in DNA: TGCGCCAGCAGCTCCTCATCGGGACTAGATTCACCCCTCCACTTT. It translates to CASSSSSGLDSPLHF.

DNA of the CDR3: TGTGCCAACCGGGACAACAACTATGGCTACACCTTC. It codes for CANRDNNYGYTF. This chain links TRBV6-5 with TRBJ1-2; TRBD1 might be the D (6 bases). This CDR3 has 12 amino acids. The germline V gene encodes CDR1 MNHEY and CDR2 SVGAGI. V was cut by 10 bases and J by 2 bases, with 11 bases left in between.

The V and J genes are TRBV5-1 and TRBJ1-3; D is uncertain. This CDR3 has 17 amino acids. Germline V lookup: CDR1 SGHRS, CDR2 YFSETQ. Between the trimmed V and J ends, which lost 0 bases and 4 bases, there was a span of 17 bases. The CDR3 here is CASSLGDMAAGGNTIYF. The CDR3 DNA sequence: TGCGCCAGCAGCTTGGGAGACATGGCTGCTGGCGGAAACACCATATATTTT.

The chain carries TRBV5-1 and TRBJ2-5; D perhaps matches TRBD1 (5 bases). CDR1 is SGHRS and CDR2 is YFSETQ in the germline V gene. The CDR3 is made up of 13 amino acids. V shed 0 bases and J shed 3 bases, with 6 bases lying between them. The CDR3 nucleotides read TGCGCCAGCAGCTTGGGCAGGGAAGAGACCCAGTACTTC. Translating it yields CASSLGREETQYF.

V usage is TRBV18 and J usage is TRBJ1-1; 9 nucleotides align to TRBD1. The germline V gene encodes CDR1 KGHSH and CDR2 LQKENI. The CDR3 consists of 15 residues. V lost 6 bases and J lost 1; bases outside the gene matches: 6. CDR3 nucleotides: TGTGCCAGCTCGCGGACAGGGGAAGGGAACACTGAAGCTTTCTTT. This translates into CASSRTGEGNTEAFF.

V usage is TRBV28 and J usage is TRBJ1-4, with 9 positions matching TRBD1. Germline V gene sequence: CDR1 MDHEN, CDR2 SYDVKM. V shed 3 bases, J shed 10 bases, and the junction held 6 bases outside the gene matches. The CDR3 totals 14 residues. CDR3 sequence (DNA): TGTGCCAGCAGTTTTCCGGGACAGGGCGTAAAACTGTTTTTT. Translated: CASSFPGQGVKLFF.

This chain links TRBV7-2 with TRBJ1-6; weak D call: TRBD1 (5 bases). V was clipped by 1 base and J by 9 bases, with 10 bases between them. CDR3 size: 14 residues. From germline, CDR1 is SGHTA and CDR2 FQGNSA. The DNA for the CDR3 is TGTGCCAGCAGCTTAGGGCAGGGCACTTCACCCCTCCACTTT. It is translated as CASSLGQGTSPLHF. The full variable domain, with the rest looked up from reference TRBV7-2 and TRBJ1-6, is GAGVSQSPSNKVTEKGKDVELRCDPISGHTALYWYRQSLGQGLEFLIYFQGNSAPDKSGLPSDRFSAERTGGSVSTLTIQRTQQEDSAVYLCASSLGQGTSPLHFGNGTRLTVT.

The rearrangement links TRBV9 to TRBJ2-2, with 9 bases that match TRBD2. The CDR3 loop spans 15 amino acids. Trimming took 6 bases from V and 8 from J; bases not matched to a gene: 11. CDR1 is SGDLS and CDR2 is YYNGEE in the germline V gene. The CDR3 DNA sequence: TGTGCCAGCACCTCGGGTAGCGGGAGTGCAGGGGAGCTGTTTTTT. The encoded protein is CASTSGSGSAGELFF.

This clone was observed once. V gene TRBV27 combines with J gene TRBJ2-3; D may be TRBD1 (5 bases). The CDR3 has 14 amino acids. V dropped 2 bases and J dropped 6 bases, with 12 bases sitting between them. Germline V gene data show CDR1 as MNHEY and CDR2 as SMNVEV (reference sequence). CDR3 residues: CASSLLRKGDTQYF. CDR3 sequence (DNA): TGTGCCAGCAGTTTACTACGAAAGGGGGATACGCAGTATTTT.

A few counts support this clone. The gene calls are TRBV24-1 and TRBJ1-5; 7 bases line up with TRBD1. The V segment lost 6 bases and the J segment 7 bases; nucleotides outside the gene matches: 5. Germline assignment: CDR1 KGHDR and CDR2 SFDVKD. CDR3 size: 13 residues. CDR3 sequence (DNA): TGTGCCACCAGTCAGGGGGGAAGGCAGCCCCAGCATTTT. Protein: CATSQGGRQPQHF.

The V call is TRBV10-2, the J call TRBJ1-2, with 11 bases matching TRBD1. Per germline, CDR1 WSHSY and CDR2 SAAADI. V lost 2 bases to trimming and J lost 3 bases; unmatched junction nucleotides: 5. The CDR3 runs to 16 residues. CDR3 in amino acids: CASSEARGQGDYGYTF. CDR3 in DNA: TGCGCCAGCAGTGAGGCTCGGGGACAGGGGGACTATGGCTACACCTTC.